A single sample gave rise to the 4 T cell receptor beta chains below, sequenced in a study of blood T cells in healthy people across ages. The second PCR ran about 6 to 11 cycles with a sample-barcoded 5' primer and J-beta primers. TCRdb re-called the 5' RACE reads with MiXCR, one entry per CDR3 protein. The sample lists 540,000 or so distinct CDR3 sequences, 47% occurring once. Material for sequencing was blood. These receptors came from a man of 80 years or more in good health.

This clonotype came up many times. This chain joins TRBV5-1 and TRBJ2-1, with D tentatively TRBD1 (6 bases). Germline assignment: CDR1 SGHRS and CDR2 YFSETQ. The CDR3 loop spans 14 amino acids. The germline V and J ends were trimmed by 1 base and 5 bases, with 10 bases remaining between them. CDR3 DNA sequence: TGCGCCAGCAGCTTGACACAGGGAAACAATGAGCAGTTCTTC. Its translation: CASSLTQGNNEQFF.

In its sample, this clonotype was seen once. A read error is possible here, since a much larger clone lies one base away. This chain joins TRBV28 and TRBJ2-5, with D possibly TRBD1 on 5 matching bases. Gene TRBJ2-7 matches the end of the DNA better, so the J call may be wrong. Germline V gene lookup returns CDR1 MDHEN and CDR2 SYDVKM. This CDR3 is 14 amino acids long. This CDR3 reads CASRIFQGPHEQYF. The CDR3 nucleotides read TGTGCCAGCAGAATCTTTCAGGGCCCCCACGAGCAGTACTTC.

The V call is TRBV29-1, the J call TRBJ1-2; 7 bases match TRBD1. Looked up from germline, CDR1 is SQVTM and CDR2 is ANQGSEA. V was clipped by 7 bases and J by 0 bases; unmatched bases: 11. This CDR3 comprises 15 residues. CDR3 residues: CSAKTTGAANYGYTF. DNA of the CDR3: TGCAGCGCCAAAACAACAGGGGCAGCTAACTATGGCTACACCTTC.

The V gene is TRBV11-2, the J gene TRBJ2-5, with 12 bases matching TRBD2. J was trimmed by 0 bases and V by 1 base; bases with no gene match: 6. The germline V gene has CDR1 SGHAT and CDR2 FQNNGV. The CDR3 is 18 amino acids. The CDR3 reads CASSLGLAGARYQETQYF. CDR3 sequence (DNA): TGTGCCAGCAGCTTAGGACTAGCGGGGGCCAGGTACCAAGAGACCCAGTACTTC.